This T cell receptor beta chain was found in a study of patients and donors after allogeneic stem cell transplantation. This CDR3 is built from 13 residues. Germline CDR1 SNHLY, CDR2 FYNNEI. Trimming removed 7 bases from V and 4 bases from J, with 13 bases in between. TCRdb reanalysed the RT-PCR reads using MiXCR and keeps one entry per CDR3 protein. The table lists 98,000 or so distinct CDR3 sequences, approximately 40% of them singletons, with around 25% in the top ten. This TCR came from a human donor who was either an allogeneic HSCT recipient or a stem cell or donor lymphocyte infusion donor (not recorded which). It is not recorded whose cells these are; they may come from a transplant donor. This sequence joins TRBV2 and TRBJ1-1; TRBD1 is a possible D gene (5 bases). Sequencing used blood, either unsorted or a sorted T cell fraction (not recorded which). CDR3 protein: CASKSGGGTEAFF. CDR3 nucleotides: TGTGCCAGCAAAAGTGGGGGGGGCACTGAAGCTTTCTTT.